This entry describes one TCR beta chain. The target antigen is unknown. A read error may account for a junction end that differs from germline. Those patients picked for sequencing had displayed CD8+CD57+ cell expansion on flow cytometry. This sample stems from a study of CD8+CD57+ T cells in acquired aplastic anemia. The study, taken as a whole, reports: Found in both controls and patients were some 30 CD8+ CDR3 sequences.

Researchers used genomic DNA as the template to profile TCR beta VDJ and CDR3. TCRdb re-called the reads through MiXCR, storing one row per CDR3 protein. The sample has approximately 250,000 distinct CDR3 sequences, approximately 79% seen once. Germline CDR1 SNHLY, CDR2 FYNNEI. The CDR3 extends over 12 amino acids. This clonotype originated in a human donor with aplastic anemia. Sequencing was carried out using sorted CD4+, CD8+, or CD8+CD57+ T cells (not recorded which) from PBMCs. The chain recombines TRBV2 with TRBJ2-3; 7 positions agree with TRBD1. The CDR3 DNA is TGTGCCAGCGGGGTAGGGGGCACAGATACGCAGTTT. This translates into CASGVGGTDTQF.